This T cell receptor (beta chain) was sequenced in a study of T cells in women clearing cervical HPV infection. As to this clone: Read sequence stops 3 residues before the CDR3 end, and the germline J gene provides the missing end.

Sequencing was performed with immunoSEQ multiplex PCR; in TCRdb, only in-frame clones are kept and a portion is missing. Its table records 22,000 or so clones. V shed 8 bases and J 5 bases; nucleotides not matched to a gene: 9. Germline values: CDR1 LNHDA, CDR2 SQIVND (reference sequence). This CDR3 has 14 residues. The receptor was isolated from a woman aged 18 to 75 with a cervical HPV16 infection that either progressed to CIN3+ or cleared (not recorded which). V is TRBV19 and J is TRBJ2-3; 8 nucleotides match TRBD2. Sequencing was carried out using blood buffy coat. The CDR3 is CASRRRREVDTQYF. The sequenced CDR3 bases are TGTGCCAGTCGCCGACGGCGGGAGGTAGATACG.